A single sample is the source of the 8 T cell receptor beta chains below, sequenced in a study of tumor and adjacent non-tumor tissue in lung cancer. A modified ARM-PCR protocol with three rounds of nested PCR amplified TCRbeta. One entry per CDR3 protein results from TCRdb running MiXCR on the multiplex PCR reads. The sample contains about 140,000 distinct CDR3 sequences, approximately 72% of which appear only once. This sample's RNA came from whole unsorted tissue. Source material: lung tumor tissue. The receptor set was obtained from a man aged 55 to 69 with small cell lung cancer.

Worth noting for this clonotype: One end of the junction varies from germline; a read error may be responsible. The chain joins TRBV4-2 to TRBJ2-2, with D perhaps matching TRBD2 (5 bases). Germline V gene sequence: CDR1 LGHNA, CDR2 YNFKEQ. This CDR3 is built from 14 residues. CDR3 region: CASSQEVHTGVLFF. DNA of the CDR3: TGTGCCAGCAGCCAAGAAGTACATACCGGGGTGCTGTTTTTT.

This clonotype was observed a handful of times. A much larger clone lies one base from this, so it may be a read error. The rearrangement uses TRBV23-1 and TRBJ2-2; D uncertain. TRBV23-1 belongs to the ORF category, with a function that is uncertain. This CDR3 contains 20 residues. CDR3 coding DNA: TGCGCCAGCAGTCAATCGGGAAGGGTCCCGACCTTTTTGAACACCGAGGAGCTGTTTTTT. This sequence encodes CASSQSGRVPTFLNTEELFF.

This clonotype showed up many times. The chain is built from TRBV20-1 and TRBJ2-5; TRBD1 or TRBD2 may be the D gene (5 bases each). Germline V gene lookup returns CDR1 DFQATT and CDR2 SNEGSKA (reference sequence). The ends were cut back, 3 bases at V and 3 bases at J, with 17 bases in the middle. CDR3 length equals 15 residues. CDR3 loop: CSASHGTDPEETQYF. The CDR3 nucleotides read TGCAGTGCTAGTCATGGGACGGATCCCGAAGAGACCCAGTACTTC.

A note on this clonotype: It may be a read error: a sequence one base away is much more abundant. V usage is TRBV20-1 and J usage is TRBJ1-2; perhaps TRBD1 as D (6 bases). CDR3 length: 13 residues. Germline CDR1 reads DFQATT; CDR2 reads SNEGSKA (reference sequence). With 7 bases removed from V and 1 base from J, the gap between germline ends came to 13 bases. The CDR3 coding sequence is TGCAGTGTTCAACCGGGACATAACTATGGCTACACCTTC. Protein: CSVQPGHNYGYTF.

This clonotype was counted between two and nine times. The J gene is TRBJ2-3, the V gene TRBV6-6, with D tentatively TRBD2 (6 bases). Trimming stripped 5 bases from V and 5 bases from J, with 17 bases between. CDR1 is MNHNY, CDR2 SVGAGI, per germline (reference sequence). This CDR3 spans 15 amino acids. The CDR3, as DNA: TGTGCCAGCAGTCGAGCCCGCGGGGCCGGAGATACGCAGTATTTT. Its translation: CASSRARGAGDTQYF.

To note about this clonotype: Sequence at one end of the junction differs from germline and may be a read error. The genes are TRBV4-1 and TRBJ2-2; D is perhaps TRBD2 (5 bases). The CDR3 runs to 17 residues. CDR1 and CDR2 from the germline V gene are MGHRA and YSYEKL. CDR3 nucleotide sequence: TGCGCCTGCAGGTTAAGCCTAGCAGGAGTATACACCGGGGAGCTGTTTTTT. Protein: CACRLSLAGVYTGELFF.

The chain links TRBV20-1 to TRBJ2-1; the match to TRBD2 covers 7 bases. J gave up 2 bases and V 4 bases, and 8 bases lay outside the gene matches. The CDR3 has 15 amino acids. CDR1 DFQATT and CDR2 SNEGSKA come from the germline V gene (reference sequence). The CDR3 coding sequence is TGCAGTGCTATCGGGAGGATATGTACCTACAATGAGCAGTTCTTC. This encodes CSAIGRICTYNEQFF.

The CDR3 region is CATRARDREGADTQYF. CDR3 DNA sequence: TGTGCTACAAGAGCAAGAGACAGGGAAGGAGCAGATACGCAGTATTTT. The chain couples TRBV10-3 to TRBJ2-3, with 7 bases matching TRBD1. Germline loops: CDR1 ENHRY, CDR2 SYGVKD. The CDR3 is 16 amino acids.